One T cell receptor (beta chain) is described in this entry. Using its own MiXCR run on the RACE reads, TCRdb lists one record per CDR3 protein. The table records under 75,000 distinct CDR3 sequences, 8.5% of them present only once. The time point denotes: patch test 2, 6 weeks after DPC sensitization. Treatment here: therapeutic diphenylcyclopropenone sensitization with weekly scalp DPC. Extraction yielded total RNA from whole blood (unfractionated). The data are from a study of human T cells and chemical hapten exposure. V shed 8 bases and J 10 bases; nucleotides not matched to a gene: 10. CDR3 size: 14 residues. Germline loops: CDR1 LNHDA, CDR2 SQIVND (reference sequence).

The source was whole blood, collected in connection with sensitization to the hapten diphenylcyclopropenone (DPC). The V and J genes are TRBV19 and TRBJ1-4; 10 nucleotides line up with TRBD1. The clonotype was recovered from a woman between 45 and 65 years old with alopecia areata. Some clones in this sample may be carry-over from other donors' samples. The chain's CDR3 is CASSEGQGIGKLFF. The CDR3 nucleotides read TGTGCCAGTTCAGAGGGACAGGGGATTGGAAAACTGTTTTTT.